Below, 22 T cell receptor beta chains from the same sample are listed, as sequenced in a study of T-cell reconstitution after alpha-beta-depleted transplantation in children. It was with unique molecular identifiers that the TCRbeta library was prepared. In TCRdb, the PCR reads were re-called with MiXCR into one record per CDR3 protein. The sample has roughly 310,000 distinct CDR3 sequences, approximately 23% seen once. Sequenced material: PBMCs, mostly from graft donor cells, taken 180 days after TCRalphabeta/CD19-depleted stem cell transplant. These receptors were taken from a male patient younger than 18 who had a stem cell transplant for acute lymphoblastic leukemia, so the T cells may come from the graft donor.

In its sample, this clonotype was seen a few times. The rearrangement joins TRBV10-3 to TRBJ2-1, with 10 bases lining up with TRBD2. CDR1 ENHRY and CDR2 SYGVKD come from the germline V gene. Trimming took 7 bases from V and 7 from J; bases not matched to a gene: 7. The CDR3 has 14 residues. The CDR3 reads CAIKGLASGNEQFF. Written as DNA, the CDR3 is TGTGCCATCAAGGGACTAGCGTCTGGGAATGAGCAGTTCTTC.

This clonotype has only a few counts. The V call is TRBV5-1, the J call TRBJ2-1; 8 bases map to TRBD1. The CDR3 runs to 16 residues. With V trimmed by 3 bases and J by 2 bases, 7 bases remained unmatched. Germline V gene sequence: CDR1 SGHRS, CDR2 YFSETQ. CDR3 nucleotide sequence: TGCGCCAGCAGCTCACACGGGACAGGACCCTACAATGAGCAGTTCTTC. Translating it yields CASSSHGTGPYNEQFF.

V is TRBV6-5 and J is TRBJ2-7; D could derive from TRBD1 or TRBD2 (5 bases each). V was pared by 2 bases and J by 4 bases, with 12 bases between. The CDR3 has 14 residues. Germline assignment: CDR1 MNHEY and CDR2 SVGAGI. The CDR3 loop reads CASSYGDRAYEQYF. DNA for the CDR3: TGTGCCAGCAGTTACGGGGACCGAGCGTACGAGCAGTACTTC.

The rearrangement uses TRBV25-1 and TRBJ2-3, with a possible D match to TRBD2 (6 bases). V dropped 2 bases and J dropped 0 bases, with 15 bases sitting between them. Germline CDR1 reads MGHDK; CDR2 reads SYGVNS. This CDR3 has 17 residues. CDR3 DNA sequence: TGTGCCAGCAGTGAACCTAAGGGCGGGGTAAGCACAGATACGCAGTATTTT. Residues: CASSEPKGGVSTDTQYF. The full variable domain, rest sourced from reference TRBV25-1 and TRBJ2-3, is EADIYQTPRYLVIGTGKKITLECSQTMGHDKMYWYQQDPGMELHLIHYSYGVNSTEKGDLSSESTVSRIRTEHFPLTLESARPSHTSQYLCASSEPKGGVSTDTQYFGPGTRLTVL.

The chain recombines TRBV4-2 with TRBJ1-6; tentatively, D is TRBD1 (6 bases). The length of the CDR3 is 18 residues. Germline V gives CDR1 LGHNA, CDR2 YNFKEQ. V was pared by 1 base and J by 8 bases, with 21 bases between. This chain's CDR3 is CASSQARLSTGGDSPLHF. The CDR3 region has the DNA TGTGCCAGCAGCCAAGCAAGACTGTCGACAGGAGGGGATTCACCCCTCCACTTT.

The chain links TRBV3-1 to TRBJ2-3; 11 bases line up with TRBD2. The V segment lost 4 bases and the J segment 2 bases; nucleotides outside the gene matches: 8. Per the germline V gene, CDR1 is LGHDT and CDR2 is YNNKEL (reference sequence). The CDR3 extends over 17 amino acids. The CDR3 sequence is CASSRSTSGTPTDTQYF. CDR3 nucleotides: TGTGCCAGCAGCCGGTCGACTAGCGGGACCCCCACAGATACGCAGTATTTT.

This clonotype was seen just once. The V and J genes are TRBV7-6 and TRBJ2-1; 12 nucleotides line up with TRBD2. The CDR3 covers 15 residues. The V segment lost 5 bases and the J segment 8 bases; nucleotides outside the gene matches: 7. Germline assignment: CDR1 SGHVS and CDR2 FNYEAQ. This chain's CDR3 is CASSRSSGRAYEQFF. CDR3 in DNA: TGTGCCAGCAGCCGATCTAGCGGGAGGGCCTATGAGCAGTTCTTC.

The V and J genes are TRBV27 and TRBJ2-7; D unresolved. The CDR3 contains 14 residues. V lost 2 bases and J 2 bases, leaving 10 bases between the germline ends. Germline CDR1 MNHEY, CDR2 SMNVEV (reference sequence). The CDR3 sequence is CASSLVPGTYEQYF. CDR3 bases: TGTGCCAGCAGTTTAGTCCCAGGAACCTACGAGCAGTACTTC.

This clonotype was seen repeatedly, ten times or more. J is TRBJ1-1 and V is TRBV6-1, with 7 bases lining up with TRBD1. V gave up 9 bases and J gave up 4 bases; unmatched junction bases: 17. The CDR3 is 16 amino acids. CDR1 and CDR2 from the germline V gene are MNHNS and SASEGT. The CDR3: CASGRLGTALLTEAFF. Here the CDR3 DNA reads TGTGCCAGTGGCCGACTGGGGACAGCACTGCTCACTGAAGCTTTCTTT.

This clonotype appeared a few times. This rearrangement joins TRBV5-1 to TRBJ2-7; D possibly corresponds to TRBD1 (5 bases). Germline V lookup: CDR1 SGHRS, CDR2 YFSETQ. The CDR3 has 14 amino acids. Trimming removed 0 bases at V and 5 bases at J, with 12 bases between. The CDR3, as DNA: TGCGCCAGCAGCTTGGAGTTAGGGGTGCACGAGCAGTACTTC. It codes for CASSLELGVHEQYF.

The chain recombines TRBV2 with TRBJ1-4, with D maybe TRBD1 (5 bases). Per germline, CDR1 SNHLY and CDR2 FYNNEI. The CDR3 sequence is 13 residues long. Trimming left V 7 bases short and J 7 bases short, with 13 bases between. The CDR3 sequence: CASIGGDGEKLFF. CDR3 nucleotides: TGTGCCAGCATAGGAGGGGATGGTGAAAAACTGTTTTTT.

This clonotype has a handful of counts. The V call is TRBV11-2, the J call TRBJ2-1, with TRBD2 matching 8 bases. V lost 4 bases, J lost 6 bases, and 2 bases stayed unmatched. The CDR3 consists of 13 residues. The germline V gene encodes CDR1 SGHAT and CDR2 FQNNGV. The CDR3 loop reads CASSSTSANEQFF. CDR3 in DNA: TGTGCCAGCAGCTCGACTAGCGCCAATGAGCAGTTCTTC.

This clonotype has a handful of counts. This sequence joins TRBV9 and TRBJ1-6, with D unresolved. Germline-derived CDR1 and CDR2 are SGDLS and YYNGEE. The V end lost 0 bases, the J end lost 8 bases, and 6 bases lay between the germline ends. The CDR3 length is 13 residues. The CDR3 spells CASSVGPHSPLHF. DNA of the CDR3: TGTGCCAGCAGCGTAGGGCCCCATTCACCCCTCCACTTT. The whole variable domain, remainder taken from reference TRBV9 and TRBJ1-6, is DSGVTQTPKHLITATGQRVTLRCSPRSGDLSVYWYQQSLDQGLQFLIQYYNGEERAKGNILERFSAQQFPDLHSELNLSSLELGDSALYFCASSVGPHSPLHFGNGTRLTVT.

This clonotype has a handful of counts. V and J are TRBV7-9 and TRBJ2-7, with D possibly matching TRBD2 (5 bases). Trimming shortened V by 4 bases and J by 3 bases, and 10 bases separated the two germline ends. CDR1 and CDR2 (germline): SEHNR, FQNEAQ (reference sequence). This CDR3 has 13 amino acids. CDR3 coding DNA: TGTGCCAGCAGCTCGGGGTGGCTCTACGAGCAGTACTTC. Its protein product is CASSSGWLYEQYF.

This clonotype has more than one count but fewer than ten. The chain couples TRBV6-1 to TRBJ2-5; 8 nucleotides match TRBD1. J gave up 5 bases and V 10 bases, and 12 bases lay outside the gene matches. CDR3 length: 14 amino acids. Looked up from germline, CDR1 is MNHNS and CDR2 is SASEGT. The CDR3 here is CATMPQTGAETQYF. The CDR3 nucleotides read TGTGCCACCATGCCTCAGACAGGGGCGGAGACCCAGTACTTC.

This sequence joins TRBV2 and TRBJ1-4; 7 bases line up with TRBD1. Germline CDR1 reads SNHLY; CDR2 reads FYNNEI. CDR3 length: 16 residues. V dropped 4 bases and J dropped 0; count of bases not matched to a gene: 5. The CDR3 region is CASSGQGLSTNEKLFF. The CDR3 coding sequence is TGTGCCAGCAGTGGACAGGGCCTTTCAACTAATGAAAAACTGTTTTTT.

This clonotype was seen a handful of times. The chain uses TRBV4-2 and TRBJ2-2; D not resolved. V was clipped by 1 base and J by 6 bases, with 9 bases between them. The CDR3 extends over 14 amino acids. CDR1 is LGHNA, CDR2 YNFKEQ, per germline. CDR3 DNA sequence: TGTGCCAGCAGCCAAGTGTCTATCCCCGGGGAGCTGTTTTTT. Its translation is CASSQVSIPGELFF.

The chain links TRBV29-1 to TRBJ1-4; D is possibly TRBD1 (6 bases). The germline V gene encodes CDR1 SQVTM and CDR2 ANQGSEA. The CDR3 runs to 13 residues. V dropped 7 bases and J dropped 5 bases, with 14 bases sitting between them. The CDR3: CSAVWGPNEKLFF. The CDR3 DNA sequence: TGCAGCGCTGTTTGGGGGCCGAATGAAAAACTGTTTTTT.

The CDR3 coding sequence is TGCAGTGCTCCTAGTGCTCCGGGGTTGGAGCAGTACTTC. It encodes CSAPSAPGLEQYF. The V gene is TRBV20-1, the J gene TRBJ2-7, with a possible D match to TRBD2 (5 bases). Germline V lookup: CDR1 DFQATT, CDR2 SNEGSKA (reference sequence). The CDR3 covers 13 residues. Deletions cut 5 bases from V and 7 bases from J, with 18 bases between.

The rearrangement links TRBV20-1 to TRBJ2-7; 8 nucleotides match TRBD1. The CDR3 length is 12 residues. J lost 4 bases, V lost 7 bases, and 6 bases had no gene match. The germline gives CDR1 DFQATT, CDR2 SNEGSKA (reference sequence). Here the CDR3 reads CSGTGIGYEQYF. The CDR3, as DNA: TGCAGTGGGACAGGGATAGGATACGAGCAGTACTTC.

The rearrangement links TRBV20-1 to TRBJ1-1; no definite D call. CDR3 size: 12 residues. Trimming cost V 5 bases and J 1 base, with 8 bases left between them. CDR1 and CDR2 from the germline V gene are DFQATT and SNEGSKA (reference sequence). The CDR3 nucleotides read TGCAGTGCTCCGAACTGGAACACTGAAGCTTTCTTT. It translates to CSAPNWNTEAFF.

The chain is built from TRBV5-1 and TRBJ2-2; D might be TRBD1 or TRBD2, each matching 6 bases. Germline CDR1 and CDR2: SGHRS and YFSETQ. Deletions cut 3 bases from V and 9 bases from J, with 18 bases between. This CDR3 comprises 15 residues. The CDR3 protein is CASSWAGGLSRELFF. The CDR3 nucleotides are TGCGCCAGCAGCTGGGCCGGGGGCCTTTCTCGGGAGCTGTTTTTT. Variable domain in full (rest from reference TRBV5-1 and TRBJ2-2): KAGVTQTPRYLIKTRGQQVTLSCSPISGHRSVSWYQQTPGQGLQFLFEYFSETQRNKGNFPGRFSGRQFSNSRSEMNVSTLELGDSALYLCASSWAGGLSRELFFGEGSRLTVL.